These 2 T cell receptor beta chains were sequenced from one sample in a study of CD8+ T cells in alopecia areata. RNA extraction and reverse transcription yielded cDNA as sequencing template. TCRdb's table, derived via immunoSEQ multiplex PCR, lists solely in-frame clones and lacks some. The sample includes 150,000 to 200,000 clones, just over 65% of them seen just once. Sequences were derived from CD8+ T cells sorted from blood, sampled at week 0. The receptors shown here come from a human donor with alopecia areata.

This chain's CDR3 is CASSLDGRDEQFF. The CDR3 nucleotides are TGCGCCAGCAGCCTAGACGGGAGGGATGAGCAGTTCTTC. This chain links TRBV4-1 with TRBJ2-1, with TRBD2 matching over 8 bases. V lost 4 bases, J lost 8 bases, and 4 bases stayed unmatched. CDR1 and CDR2 (germline): MGHRA, YSYEKL. The CDR3 consists of 13 residues.

The chain uses TRBV5-6 and TRBJ2-1; D might be TRBD1 (6 bases). The V gene's germline CDR1 is SGHDT and CDR2 YYEEEE. Trimming removed 1 base from V and 9 bases from J, with 11 bases in between. This CDR3 is 13 amino acids long. CDR3 DNA sequence: TGTGCCAGCAGCTTGTATATGGGGGCTGAGCAGTTCTTC. This sequence encodes CASSLYMGAEQFF.